The 19 T cell receptor beta chains below all came from one sample that was sequenced in a study of shared clonotypes between healthy human individuals. Generated by immunoSEQ multiplex PCR, the TCRdb table keeps only in-frame clones and is missing some. The sample consists of 190,000 or so clones, approximately 70% of them appearing once. The sample taken for sequencing was memory CD4+ T cells sorted from blood. As for subset: CD45RA-negative fraction. These receptors originate from a young man in good health.

The V gene is TRBV27, the J gene TRBJ2-5, with a weak D call TRBD1 (5 bases). The V gene lost 5 bases and the J gene lost 2 bases, with 15 bases spanning the gap. This CDR3 comprises 15 residues. The V gene's germline CDR1 is MNHEY and CDR2 SMNVEV (reference sequence). CDR3 nucleotides: TGTGCCAGCAGTCCGTTCCGATGGACACAAGAGACCCAGTACTTC. Protein product: CASSPFRWTQETQYF.

CDR3 sequence (DNA): TGTGCCAGCAGCGTGTTTGGGACTAGCGGGAGGGTAGTGGAACAGTTCTTC. Amino acids: CASSVFGTSGRVVEQFF. The chain has TRBV9 and TRBJ2-1; 16 bases are a match to TRBD2. Germline lookup yields CDR1 SGDLS and CDR2 YYNGEE. After removal of 2 bases from V and 13 bases from J, the junction contained 12 bases not matched to a gene. The CDR3 has 17 amino acids.

This clone was seen only a few times. The CDR3 loop reads CASSSLVFSGGYTF. CDR3 coding DNA: TGTGCCAGTAGCAGTTTAGTCTTTTCGGGAGGCTACACCTTC. The chain carries TRBV19 and TRBJ1-2; D is unclear. V was pared by 6 bases and J by 8 bases, with 19 bases between. The CDR3 is 14 amino acids. Germline CDR1 is LNHDA and CDR2 is SQIVND (reference sequence).

The rearrangement uses TRBV18 and TRBJ1-4; D call uncertain. Germline CDR1 KGHSH, CDR2 LQKENI. Trimming took off 5 bases at V and 5 bases at J, with 12 bases between the two ends. This CDR3 region has 14 residues. The CDR3 loop is CASSGGSSNEKLFF. In nucleotides, the CDR3 is TGTGCCAGCTCAGGAGGCTCTTCAAATGAAAAACTGTTTTTT.

The chain joins TRBV9 to TRBJ2-3; 10 positions agree with TRBD2. The CDR3 is 20 residues long. Germline V gives CDR1 SGDLS, CDR2 YYNGEE. The V and J ends lost 0 bases and 2 bases, in that order; junction bases with no gene match: 15. CDR3 DNA: TGTGCCAGCAGCGTAGAGGGCCTGAGAGCGGGAGGGCCAAACACAGATACGCAGTATTTT. It codes for CASSVEGLRAGGPNTDTQYF.

The genes are TRBV28 and TRBJ2-4; TRBD2 is a possible D gene (6 bases). Germline V CDR1 and CDR2: MDHEN, SYDVKM. The CDR3 sequence is 14 residues long. V lost 7 bases and J 0 bases, leaving 10 bases between the germline ends. The CDR3 loop reads CASNYSGAKNIQYF. The CDR3 DNA sequence: TGTGCCAGCAATTATAGCGGAGCCAAAAACATTCAGTACTTC.

CDR3 protein: CASSPWAASGNTIYF. In DNA form, the CDR3 reads TGTGCCAGCAGCCCTTGGGCGGCCTCTGGAAACACCATATATTTT. J is TRBJ1-3 and V is TRBV7-2; D is ambiguous. V gave up 5 bases and J gave up 0 bases, with 11 bases separating them. The CDR3 spans 15 residues. Germline CDR1 is SGHTA and CDR2 is FQGNSA.

This clone was counted a few times. The chain links TRBV11-2 to TRBJ2-5, with 11 positions matching TRBD2. The CDR3 runs 17 residues. Germline assignment: CDR1 SGHAT and CDR2 FQNNGV. Trimming took 0 bases from V and 2 from J; bases not matched to a gene: 5. The DNA for the CDR3 is TGTGCCAGCAGCTTAGATGGGGGACTAGCGGTACAAGAGACCCAGTACTTC. It is translated as CASSLDGGLAVQETQYF.

This rearrangement joins TRBV11-3 to TRBJ2-5, with 10 bases matching TRBD2. There are 14 residues in the CDR3. From germline, CDR1 is SGHNT and CDR2 YENEEA. Trimming at V came to 4 bases and at J to 7 bases, leaving 6 bases not matched to a gene. The CDR3: CASSSQAGGVTQYF. CDR3 nucleotide sequence: TGTGCCAGCAGCTCTCAAGCGGGAGGGGTGACCCAGTACTTC.

The chain combines TRBV9 with TRBJ1-1, with TRBD1 as a possible D gene (5 bases). V lost 1 base and J 1 base, leaving 5 bases between the germline ends. The CDR3 is made up of 13 amino acids. Germline CDR1 and CDR2: SGDLS and YYNGEE. CDR3: CASSVQGNTEAFF. The DNA of the CDR3 is TGTGCCAGCAGCGTACAGGGGAACACTGAAGCTTTCTTT.

The chain couples TRBV7-2 to TRBJ1-5, with TRBD1 as a possible D gene (5 bases). The CDR3 totals 13 residues. V lost 5 bases and J lost 4, with 9 bases in between. Per the germline V gene, CDR1 is SGHTA and CDR2 is FQGNSA. The CDR3 coding sequence is TGTGCCAGCAGCCGGGGGGGGAATCAGCCCCAGCATTTT. Amino acids: CASSRGGNQPQHF.

The chain is built from TRBV2 and TRBJ2-3, with 13 bases lining up with TRBD2. The CDR3 contains 18 residues. J gave up 0 bases and V 5 bases, and 8 bases lay outside the gene matches. Germline V gene data show CDR1 as SNHLY and CDR2 as FYNNEI. CDR3 in DNA: TGTGCCAGCAGTATGCTTAGGACTAGCGGGGGTAGCACAGATACGCAGTATTTT. It yields the protein CASSMLRTSGGSTDTQYF.

The rearrangement joins TRBV18 to TRBJ1-1, with 7 nucleotides matching TRBD1. Germline values: CDR1 KGHSH, CDR2 LQKENI. The V segment lost 1 base and the J segment 4 bases; nucleotides outside the gene matches: 3. CDR3 length: 14 residues. In DNA, the CDR3 is TGTGCCAGCTCACCACGACAGGGTGTCACTGAAGCTTTCTTT. It yields the protein CASSPRQGVTEAFF.

This clone was seen at least ten times. The gene calls are TRBV28 and TRBJ1-2; D ambiguous. This CDR3 has 12 amino acids. Trimming took off 2 bases at V and 8 bases at J, with 9 bases between the two ends. Germline V CDR1 and CDR2: MDHEN, SYDVKM. This chain's CDR3 is CASSLPVEGYTF. The CDR3 DNA reads as TGTGCCAGCAGTTTACCGGTCGAGGGCTACACCTTC.

The CDR3 sequence is CASSENLAGGGTQYF. CDR3 sequence (DNA): TGTGCCAGCAGTGAAAACCTAGCGGGAGGGGGGACCCAGTACTTC. The chain employs TRBV2 and TRBJ2-5; 12 nucleotides match TRBD2. V was pared by 2 bases and J by 7 bases, with 5 bases of the junction left unmatched. This CDR3 has 15 amino acids. Germline CDR1 is SNHLY and CDR2 is FYNNEI.

The chain recombines TRBV10-3 with TRBJ2-7; possibly TRBD1 for D (6 bases). The V gene lost 0 bases and the J gene lost 2 bases, with 14 bases spanning the gap. In germline, CDR1 is ENHRY, CDR2 SYGVKD. The CDR3 is 16 amino acids. CDR3 coding DNA: TGTGCCATCAGTGAGTCAGGGACACGGACCGCCTACGAGCAGTACTTC. Residues: CAISESGTRTAYEQYF.

The V gene is TRBV2, the J gene TRBJ2-7; 8 bases agree with TRBD1. Germline V gene data show CDR1 as SNHLY and CDR2 as FYNNEI. The V gene end was trimmed by 11 bases and the J gene end by 6 bases; junction bases not matched to a gene: 12. The CDR3 contains 13 residues. The chain's CDR3 is CACRGTGPLEQYF. DNA for the CDR3: TGTGCCTGCCGGGGGACAGGCCCTCTCGAGCAGTACTTC.

The J gene is TRBJ2-1, the V gene TRBV18; tentative D call: TRBD2 (6 bases). V dropped 2 bases and J dropped 6 bases, with 11 bases sitting between them. The CDR3 is made up of 14 amino acids. Germline CDR1 KGHSH, CDR2 LQKENI. This chain's CDR3 is CASSPETSRNEQFF. CDR3 DNA: TGTGCCAGCTCACCAGAGACTAGTCGCAATGAGCAGTTCTTC.

The CDR3 reads CASRSYGLAGTGELFF. CDR3 DNA sequence: TGTGCCAGCAGAAGCTATGGCCTAGCGGGAACCGGGGAGCTGTTTTTT. The genes are TRBV27 and TRBJ2-2; TRBD2 matches 9 bases. Germline V CDR1 and CDR2: MNHEY, SMNVEV (reference sequence). The trim removed 6 bases at V and 5 bases at J, leaving 10 bases unmatched. The CDR3 has 16 amino acids.